These 32 T cell receptor beta chains were all obtained from the same sample, sequenced in a study of blood T cell repertoires in COVID-19. Libraries were prepared by immunoSEQ multiplex PCR; TCRdb keeps only in-frame clonotypes and omits some of them. The repertoire has almost 400,000 clones, about 90% of them found once; the top ten carry 1.7%. The sample consisted of PBMCs or T cells enriched from blood (not recorded which). These receptor sequences come from a woman aged 25 to 39 who had recovered from COVID-19.

The DNA for the CDR3 is TGTGCCAGCAGCTTCCGGCTAGCGGGGGAAGAGACCCAGTACTTC. Amino acid sequence: CASSFRLAGEETQYF. The V call is TRBV7-2, the J call TRBJ2-5, with TRBD2 matching 10 bases. J lost 3 bases, V lost 3 bases, and 4 bases had no gene match. Germline V CDR1 and CDR2: SGHTA, FQGNSA. This CDR3 has 15 amino acids.

CDR3 sequence (DNA): TGCGCCAGCAGCCAATGGGACAGGGACATTCAGTACTTC. Residues: CASSQWDRDIQYF. This chain uses TRBV4-1 with TRBJ2-4; TRBD1 matches 9 bases. CDR3 length: 13 amino acids. CDR1 is MGHRA, CDR2 YSYEKL, per germline. The V and J ends lost 2 bases and 8 bases, in that order; junction bases with no gene match: 1.

About this clone itself: This sample includes further DNA sequences coding for the same CDR3. The chain joins TRBV6-2 or TRBV6-3 to TRBJ1-4; D might be TRBD1 (6 bases). V was clipped by 2 bases and J by 3 bases, with 13 bases between them. The CDR3 spans 16 residues. CDR1 and CDR2 from the germline V gene are MNHEY and SVGEGT. CDR3 loop: CASSYPRTEPNEKLFF. DNA of the CDR3: TGTGCCAGCAGTTACCCCAGGACAGAACCTAATGAAAAACTGTTTTTT.

This chain links TRBV28 with TRBJ1-3; no clear D gene. Germline V gene lookup returns CDR1 MDHEN and CDR2 SYDVKM. Trimming took off 3 bases at V and 2 bases at J, with 11 bases between the two ends. This CDR3 is 15 amino acids long. In DNA form, the CDR3 reads TGTGCCAGCAGTTTTGCGATTAACGCTGGAAACACCATATATTTT. Encoded protein: CASSFAINAGNTIYF.

The gene calls are TRBV5-1 and TRBJ2-2; D unresolved. The CDR3 loop spans 15 amino acids. Trimming removed 7 bases at V and 1 base at J, with 14 bases between. Germline CDR1 is SGHRS and CDR2 is YFSETQ. The CDR3 DNA reads as TGCGCCAGCTCCGAGGAGCCGATGAACACCGGGGAGCTGTTTTTT. As protein: CASSEEPMNTGELFF.

The CDR3 sequence is CASTRGMNTEAFF. CDR3 nucleotides: TGTGCCAGCACCCGGGGTATGAACACTGAAGCTTTCTTT. The V call is TRBV3-1 (or the pseudogene TRBV3-2), the J call TRBJ1-1; D is unresolved. V was cut by 7 bases and J by 0 bases, with 9 bases left in between. The CDR3 spans 13 residues. Germline V lookup: CDR1 LGHDT, CDR2 YNNKEL (reference sequence).

The chain carries TRBV30 and TRBJ1-1; the match to TRBD1 covers 8 bases. Germline V gene data show CDR1 as GTSNPN and CDR2 as SVGIG (reference sequence). V shed 1 base and J 0 bases; nucleotides not matched to a gene: 4. This CDR3 region has 15 residues. CDR3 loop: CAWSAIRGLNTEAFF. CDR3 in DNA: TGTGCCTGGAGTGCGATCAGGGGGCTGAACACTGAAGCTTTCTTT.

The chain recombines TRBV3-1 (or the pseudogene TRBV3-2) with TRBJ1-1; tentative D call: TRBD1 (6 bases). This CDR3 contains 16 residues. The germline CDR1 and CDR2 sequences are LGHDT and YNNKEL (reference sequence). The germline V and J ends were trimmed by 1 base and 3 bases, with 15 bases remaining between them. CDR3 in amino acids: CASSQVLSDRYTEAFF. The CDR3 DNA reads as TGTGCCAGCAGCCAAGTATTGTCGGACAGATACACTGAAGCTTTCTTT.

The gene calls are TRBV5-4 and TRBJ1-2; the D is unclear. This CDR3 contains 13 residues. Germline loops: CDR1 SGHNT, CDR2 YYREEE (reference sequence). The V and J ends lost 2 bases and 3 bases respectively, with 8 bases between them. DNA of the CDR3: TGTGCCAGCAGCTTCCCAGATCACTATGGCTACACCTTC. Translating gives CASSFPDHYGYTF. Looking up the rest from reference TRBV5-4 and TRBJ1-2 gives the full variable domain: ETGVTQSPTHLIKTRGQQVTLRCSSQSGHNTVSWYQQALGQGPQFIFQYYREEENGRGNFPPRFSGLQFPNYSSELNVNALELDDSALYLCASSFPDHYGYTFGSGTRLTVV.

The gene calls are TRBV19 and TRBJ1-2, with TRBD1 matching 9 bases. CDR3 length equals 16 residues. V lost 3 bases to trimming and J lost 4 bases; unmatched junction nucleotides: 9. Germline V gene data show CDR1 as LNHDA and CDR2 as SQIVND (reference sequence). CDR3 residues: CASSMSPGQGTYGYTF. CDR3 sequence (DNA): TGTGCCAGTAGTATGTCCCCCGGACAGGGGACCTATGGCTACACCTTC.

V is TRBV19 and J is TRBJ2-7; TRBD1 is a possible D gene (6 bases). The V end was cut by 6 bases, the J end by 0 bases, with 15 bases between. CDR1 LNHDA and CDR2 SQIVND come from the germline V gene (reference sequence). The CDR3 length is 15 residues. The CDR3 DNA reads as TGTGCCAGTAGCTCTCACAGGGCCGGCTCCTACGAGCAGTACTTC. It codes for CASSSHRAGSYEQYF. Full variable domain (remainder filled in from reference TRBV19 and TRBJ2-7): DGGITQSPKYLFRKEGQNVTLSCEQNLNHDAMYWYRQDPGQGLRLIYYSQIVNDFQKGDIAEGYSVSREKKESFPLTVTSAQKNPTAFYLCASSSHRAGSYEQYFGPGTRLTVT.

This chain links TRBV5-1 with TRBJ2-3; 10 nucleotides agree with TRBD2. The J segment lost 2 bases and the V segment lost 7 bases, leaving 13 bases of the junction unmatched. Germline CDR1 reads SGHRS; CDR2 reads YFSETQ. The CDR3 length is 17 residues. CDR3 sequence (DNA): TGCGCCAGCCGGCGGGGGGGACTAGCGAGCCTCACAGATACGCAGTATTTT. Encoded protein: CASRRGGLASLTDTQYF.

V and J are TRBV28 and TRBJ2-5; maybe TRBD2 (5 bases). The CDR3 length is 13 residues. Trimming removed 6 bases at V and 2 bases at J, with 10 bases between. Germline CDR1 is MDHEN and CDR2 is SYDVKM. The CDR3, as DNA: TGTGCCAGCAGAAGCGGTAGTCAAGAGACCCAGTACTTC. Translating it yields CASRSGSQETQYF.

The chain recombines TRBV9 with TRBJ1-1; D is unresolved. This CDR3 has 12 amino acids. Looked up from germline, CDR1 is SGDLS and CDR2 is YYNGEE. V dropped 3 bases and J dropped 8 bases, with 11 bases sitting between them. For the CDR3, the DNA is TGTGCCAGCAGCGACGTTGAGAAAGAAGCTTTCTTT. Translation gives CASSDVEKEAFF.

V and J are TRBV7-6 and TRBJ1-1, with 7 bases matching TRBD1. Germline V gene sequence: CDR1 SGHVS, CDR2 FNYEAQ. The CDR3 runs 15 residues. The trim removed 5 bases at V and 0 bases at J, leaving 6 bases unmatched. The DNA for the CDR3 is TGTGCCAGCAGCGTCTCCGGGACAGTGAACACTGAAGCTTTCTTT. Translated, it gives CASSVSGTVNTEAFF.

The chain has TRBV2 and TRBJ1-1; D is ambiguous. Trimming shortened V by 6 bases and J by 6 bases, and 14 bases separated the two germline ends. This CDR3 spans 13 amino acids. Germline values: CDR1 SNHLY, CDR2 FYNNEI. The CDR3 spells CASSPRGLAEAFF. The CDR3 DNA follows: TGTGCCAGCAGCCCTAGAGGTTTGGCTGAAGCTTTCTTT.

The chain recombines TRBV2 with TRBJ1-6; D unresolved. The CDR3 is 16 residues long. Trimming removed 2 bases at V and 6 bases at J, with 14 bases between. Germline CDR1 reads SNHLY; CDR2 reads FYNNEI. This CDR3 reads CASSERGGFLNSPLHF. CDR3 coding DNA: TGTGCCAGCAGTGAACGTGGAGGTTTTCTTAATTCACCCCTCCACTTT.

CDR3 sequence reads: CASSRNAVTTRGNQPQHF. In DNA, the CDR3 is TGTGCCAGCAGCCGCAACGCGGTGACAACTCGGGGGAATCAGCCCCAGCATTTT. This chain uses TRBV28 with TRBJ1-5, with D perhaps TRBD1 (5 bases). CDR3 size: 18 residues. Per the germline V gene, CDR1 is MDHEN and CDR2 is SYDVKM. With 6 bases removed from V and 4 bases from J, the gap between germline ends came to 25 bases.

The V and J genes are TRBV4-1 and TRBJ1-4, with D uncertain. The CDR3 totals 17 residues. The V gene lost 3 bases and the J gene lost 12 bases, with 26 bases spanning the gap. The germline CDR1 and CDR2 sequences are MGHRA and YSYEKL. CDR3 region: CASSHNIQLTRPQELFF. In DNA, the CDR3 is TGCGCCAGCAGCCATAACATTCAACTCACAAGGCCCCAGGAACTGTTTTTT.

The chain has TRBV5-1 and TRBJ2-7; D is possibly TRBD1 (5 bases). Germline loops: CDR1 SGHRS, CDR2 YFSETQ. V lost 0 bases to trimming and J lost 2 bases, with 9 bases between them. The CDR3 is made up of 14 amino acids. CDR3 region: CASSLGRVTYEQYF. The CDR3 DNA is TGCGCCAGCAGCTTGGGCAGGGTCACCTACGAGCAGTACTTC.

This clone was seen more than once but under ten times. This chain uses TRBV30 with TRBJ1-2; D remains ambiguous. CDR1 is GTSNPN and CDR2 is SVGIG in the germline V gene (reference sequence). The length of the CDR3 is 12 residues. Trimming removed 1 base at V and 4 bases at J, with 7 bases between. This chain's CDR3 is CAWSELSYGYTF. The CDR3 DNA follows: TGTGCCTGGAGTGAGCTATCCTATGGCTACACCTTC.

This clone occurred once. The chain is built from TRBV11-1 and TRBJ1-1; D is ambiguous. CDR3 length: 15 residues. With 0 bases removed from V and 2 bases from J, the gap between germline ends came to 10 bases. The germline gives CDR1 SGHAT, CDR2 FQDESV (reference sequence). Written as DNA, the CDR3 is TGTGCCAGCAGCTTAGCGAGCGGAGGAAACACTGAAGCTTTCTTT. Its protein product is CASSLASGGNTEAFF.

J is TRBJ2-1 and V is TRBV18; the match to TRBD2 covers 10 bases. Germline lookup yields CDR1 KGHSH and CDR2 LQKENI. V dropped 2 bases and J dropped 7; count of bases not matched to a gene: 8. This CDR3 contains 16 residues. In nucleotides, the CDR3 is TGTGCCAGCTCACCAAGGCCTAGCGGGGGAGGTAATGAGCAGTTCTTC. Translated: CASSPRPSGGGNEQFF.

The V gene is TRBV27, the J gene TRBJ2-4, with 12 positions matching TRBD1. The V gene's germline CDR1 is MNHEY and CDR2 SMNVEV (reference sequence). V was pared by 4 bases and J by 2 bases, with 15 bases of the junction left unmatched. The CDR3 sequence is 20 residues long. CDR3 amino acids: CASSSRGQGAPGRPKNIQYF. In DNA, the CDR3 is TGTGCCAGCAGTTCCCGGGGACAGGGGGCGCCGGGTCGGCCCAAAAACATTCAGTACTTC.

J is TRBJ1-1 and V is TRBV10-2; D uncertain. Germline CDR1 and CDR2: WSHSY and SAAADI. The CDR3 runs to 13 residues. Trimming stripped 0 bases from V and 10 bases from J, with 12 bases between. The DNA of the CDR3 is TGCGCCAGCAGTGAGTCGACTCGAATGGCAGCTTTCTTT. Protein: CASSESTRMAAFF.

The chain combines TRBV18 with TRBJ2-2; TRBD1 aligns across 8 bases. The trim removed 4 bases at V and 6 bases at J, leaving 7 bases unmatched. This CDR3 comprises 15 residues. From germline, CDR1 is KGHSH and CDR2 LQKENI. CDR3 bases: TGTGCCAGCTCACACGGACAGGGTGGCGCCGGGGAGCTGTTTTTT. Translating gives CASSHGQGGAGELFF.

This clone was counted once. The rearrangement uses TRBV19 and TRBJ1-6, with 7 bases lining up with TRBD1. The CDR3 is made up of 17 amino acids. Per the germline V gene, CDR1 is LNHDA and CDR2 is SQIVND (reference sequence). V dropped 6 bases and J dropped 1; count of bases not matched to a gene: 9. CDR3: CASSRDSGGSYNSPLHF. In nucleotides, the CDR3 is TGTGCCAGTAGCCGGGACAGCGGTGGGTCCTATAATTCACCCCTCCACTTT. The complete variable domain, with remaining parts taken from reference TRBV19 and TRBJ1-6, reads DGGITQSPKYLFRKEGQNVTLSCEQNLNHDAMYWYRQDPGQGLRLIYYSQIVNDFQKGDIAEGYSVSREKKESFPLTVTSAQKNPTAFYLCASSRDSGGSYNSPLHFGNGTRLTVT.

The sample holds one count of this clone. This chain joins TRBV12-3 or TRBV12-4 and TRBJ1-1, with D uncertain. The V gene lost 3 bases and the J gene lost 1 base, with 6 bases spanning the gap. The length of the CDR3 is 13 residues. CDR3 DNA sequence: TGTGCCAGCAGTTTTAAGAGGAACACTGAAGCTTTCTTT. It codes for CASSFKRNTEAFF.

The CDR3 DNA reads as TGTGCCAGCAGTCCAACGGGACAGTCAGCCTATGGCTACACCTTC. Protein sequence: CASSPTGQSAYGYTF. The chain links TRBV25-1 to TRBJ1-2; 7 bases agree with TRBD1. V gave up 5 bases and J gave up 4 bases; unmatched junction bases: 10. There are 15 residues in the CDR3. Germline loops: CDR1 MGHDK, CDR2 SYGVNS.

This sequence joins TRBV6-5 and TRBJ1-3, with TRBD1 as a possible D gene (6 bases). Germline CDR1 MNHEY, CDR2 SVGAGI. Trimming cost V 5 bases and J 4 bases, with 15 bases left between them. The CDR3 consists of 15 residues. In nucleotides, the CDR3 is TGTGCCAGCAGTCGAGACAGGCTTGCCGGAAACACCATATATTTT. This encodes CASSRDRLAGNTIYF.

This rearrangement joins TRBV19 to TRBJ1-2; the D gene is possibly TRBD1 (6 bases). The V end lost 3 bases, the J end lost 2 bases, and 13 bases lay between the germline ends. CDR1 and CDR2 (germline): LNHDA, SQIVND (reference sequence). This CDR3 contains 15 residues. CDR3 region: CASSMDSSANYGYTF. As DNA, the CDR3 is TGTGCCAGTAGTATGGACAGTTCAGCGAACTATGGCTACACCTTC.

The rearrangement joins TRBV2 to TRBJ1-6; 8 nucleotides agree with TRBD1. The CDR3 spans 14 residues. Losses at the gene ends were 3 bases for V and 9 bases for J; bases not matched to a gene: 4. Germline V lookup: CDR1 SNHLY, CDR2 FYNNEI. CDR3 DNA: TGTGCCAGCAGTGATGGACAGGGATTTTCACCCCTCCACTTT. Protein: CASSDGQGFSPLHF.